The clone carrying this T cell receptor (beta chain) has just one count. Per the study methods: Estimates of nucleated cell counts were drawn from the amplification of reference gene primers. Generated by immunoSEQ multiplex PCR, the TCRdb table keeps only in-frame clones and is missing some. The DNA gave D and trimming, while V, J and clone size come from that table. This sample has a few hundred thousand clones, with 80% to 90% found just once. The sample belongs to a study of blood T cell repertoires in COVID-19. Background on the study: Samples representing acute and convalescent COVID-19 were sourced from the United States, Italy and Spain. PBMCs, B-cell-depleted T cells, or T cells were the source of the cDNA or gDNA that made up the material.

Germline CDR1 and CDR2: LGHNT and FRNRAP. Germline trimming cut 5 bases from V and 2 bases from J; bases unmatched to any gene: 7. The CDR3 extends over 16 amino acids. The clonotype comes from a man older than 75 with acute or convalescent COVID-19. Sequencing was done on a sample of peripheral blood. The chain recombines TRBV12-5 with TRBJ2-3; 10 nucleotides align to TRBD2. The CDR3 sequence is CASGLTSGAYTDTQYF. In DNA, the CDR3 is TGTGCTAGTGGTCTAACTAGCGGGGCTTACACAGATACGCAGTATTTT.